The 11 T cell receptor beta chains listed next were all sequenced from one sample in a study of preoperative IRX-2 immunotherapy in early breast cancer. Repertoires were generated with immunoSEQ multiplex PCR, while TCRdb's copy carries only in-frame clones and drops some. The table includes about 37,000 clones, roughly four fifths detected once. Treatment indicated: preoperative locoregional IRX-2 cytokine immunotherapy. The specimen was lymph node tissue, collected after IRX-2 immunotherapy. The receptors were gathered from a human donor with breast cancer.

The chain is built from TRBV6-1 and TRBJ1-6; D ambiguous. CDR1 is MNHNS and CDR2 is SASEGT in the germline V gene. This CDR3 comprises 16 residues. Deletions cut 1 base from V and 9 bases from J, with 16 bases between. The CDR3 nucleotides are TGTGCCAGCAGTGAAGGCGGACCGACGATAGGTTCACCCCTCCACTTT. The encoded protein is CASSEGGPTIGSPLHF.

V is TRBV6-8 and J is TRBJ1-2; weak D call: TRBD1 (6 bases). The CDR3 runs to 14 residues. Germline V gene sequence: CDR1 MNHGY, CDR2 SAAAGT. Trimming removed 5 bases at V and 0 bases at J, with 10 bases between. As DNA, the CDR3 is TGTGCCAGCAGTCCGGACAGAGCTAACTATGGCTACACCTTC. It specifies CASSPDRANYGYTF.

This clone was seen only a few times. The V call is TRBV6-7, the J call TRBJ2-3, with 11 bases aligning to TRBD2. TRBV6-7 is annotated as an ORF whose role is uncertain. CDR3 length equals 16 residues. The junction had 5 bases not matched to a gene; V was cut back by 5 bases and J by 1 base. This CDR3 reads CASSRGLAVGTDTQYF. DNA of the CDR3: TGTGCCAGCAGTCGGGGACTAGCGGTGGGCACAGATACGCAGTATTTT.

The rearrangement joins TRBV6-8 to TRBJ2-7; 8 positions match TRBD2. Germline V lookup: CDR1 MNHGY, CDR2 SAAAGT. The CDR3 totals 16 residues. V dropped 6 bases and J dropped 0; count of bases not matched to a gene: 10. CDR3 coding DNA: TGTGCCAGCAGCTACGCGGGGGGCCTAAGCTCCTACGAGCAGTACTTC. This sequence encodes CASSYAGGLSSYEQYF.

This clone was detected only a few times. The chain carries TRBV6-8 and TRBJ2-1; D gene uncertain. The CDR3 length is 13 residues. The germline V gene encodes CDR1 MNHGY and CDR2 SAAAGT. Trimming shortened V by 5 bases and J by 3 bases, and 8 bases separated the two germline ends. This chain's CDR3 is CASSDMLYNEQFF. In DNA, the CDR3 is TGTGCCAGCAGTGACATGCTCTACAATGAGCAGTTCTTC.

The chain links TRBV19 to TRBJ2-1; TRBD2 aligns across 10 bases. With V trimmed by 6 bases and J by 7 bases, 12 bases remained unmatched. The CDR3 has 16 residues. Per the germline V gene, CDR1 is LNHDA and CDR2 is SQIVND (reference sequence). The CDR3 DNA is TGTGCCAGTAGCCTGCCTAGCGGGGGAGGGGGGAATGAGCAGTTCTTC. Protein product: CASSLPSGGGGNEQFF.

V is TRBV6-8 and J is TRBJ2-3; D call uncertain. This CDR3 spans 17 amino acids. V was cut by 7 bases and J by 2 bases, with 22 bases left in between. Germline CDR1 MNHGY, CDR2 SAAAGT. The CDR3 loop is CASILQPAARVTDTQYF. In DNA, the CDR3 is TGTGCCAGCATTTTGCAACCGGCCGCCCGAGTCACAGATACGCAGTATTTT.

The rearrangement links TRBV6-8 to TRBJ2-1; D might be TRBD2 (5 bases). The CDR3 has 15 amino acids. V lost 3 bases to trimming and J lost 4 bases, with 13 bases between them. Germline values: CDR1 MNHGY, CDR2 SAAAGT. Written as DNA, the CDR3 is TGTGCCAGCAGTTATTCGGCGGGCAGTTACAATGAGCAGTTCTTC. This codes for CASSYSAGSYNEQFF.

This clone is a singleton in its sample. The chain has TRBV10-1 and TRBJ2-7, with a weak D call TRBD2 (5 bases). This CDR3 contains 11 residues. V dropped 7 bases and J dropped 3 bases, with 7 bases sitting between them. Germline CDR1 is WNHNN and CDR2 is SYGVQD (reference sequence). CDR3 nucleotide sequence: TGCGCCAGCAACGACTACTACGAGCAGTACTTC. This encodes CASNDYYEQYF.

This chain joins TRBV6-8 and TRBJ1-2; D is perhaps TRBD1 (6 bases). The CDR3 is 13 amino acids. CDR1 is MNHGY and CDR2 is SAAAGT in the germline V gene. Trimming removed 5 bases at V and 4 bases at J, with 11 bases between. The CDR3 spells CASSLRQAYGYTF. Here the CDR3 DNA reads TGTGCCAGCAGTCTCCGACAGGCCTATGGCTACACCTTC.

The chain joins TRBV7-1 to TRBJ2-7; D tentatively reads TRBD1 or TRBD2 (5 bases each). TRBV7-1 is sorted into the ORF group, with uncertain function. V was clipped by 5 bases and J by 0 bases, with 14 bases between them. The CDR3 contains 15 residues. The DNA of the CDR3 is TGTGCCAGCAGCCCGGGGCCGACGAGCTCCTACGAGCAGTACTTC. Protein product: CASSPGPTSSYEQYF.